Presented here are 5 T cell receptor beta chains from one specimen sequenced in a study of Ad26.COV2.S vaccination and SARS-CoV-2 variants. Noted treatment: 15 to 20 received Ad26.COV2.S at low or high dose, single or two shots; about five received placebo; per-sample allocation not given. Sampling was done on day 63 after the first vaccine or placebo injection. Sequencing used immunoSEQ multiplex PCR; TCRdb keeps in-frame clones, though not all of them. The sample has some 320,000 clones, roughly 84% seen once. The sequencing used peripheral blood, collected in a trial of Ad26.COV2.S vaccine versus placebo. These receptors were obtained from a person between 18 and 65 years old who received the Ad26.COV2.S COVID-19 vaccine or a placebo.

The chain recombines TRBV21-1 with TRBJ2-7; TRBD2, the table's D call, was not compared with the DNA. TRBV21-1 is flagged as a pseudogene. The CDR3 has 20 amino acids. The CDR3 is CASSQWRGLWLVGTVSEQYF. Here the CDR3 DNA reads TGTGCCAGCAGCCAGTGGAGAGGGCTTTGGTTGGTGGGTACGGTGAGCGAGCAGTACTTC.

The chain links TRBV5-6 to TRBJ2-5, with 12 bases lining up with TRBD2. CDR1 is SGHDT and CDR2 is YYEEEE in the germline V gene. The trim removed 0 bases at V and 5 bases at J, leaving 5 bases unmatched. The CDR3 spans 16 residues. The CDR3 bases are TGTGCCAGCAGCTTGGTACTAGCGGGGGGTTCGGAGACCCAGTACTTC. Translation: CASSLVLAGGSETQYF.

The gene calls are TRBV7-8 and TRBJ1-2, with a tentative D call TRBD1 (5 bases). The V and J ends lost 6 bases and 4 bases respectively, with 12 bases between them. Germline CDR1 SGHVS, CDR2 FQNEAQ. The length of the CDR3 is 13 residues. The CDR3 bases are TGTGCCAGCAGTGGACACCGAAGCTATGGCTACACCTTC. Translation gives CASSGHRSYGYTF.

V is TRBV2 and J is TRBJ1-5; 7 bases line up with TRBD1. CDR1 and CDR2 from the germline V gene are SNHLY and FYNNEI. With 7 bases clipped from V and 2 bases from J, the junction kept 8 bases outside the gene matches. The CDR3 is made up of 15 amino acids. CDR3 bases: TGTGCCAGCACTTACAGGGGAGGAGGCAATCAGCCCCAGCATTTT. Translating gives CASTYRGGGNQPQHF.

V is TRBV24-1 and J is TRBJ1-2; D uncertain. There are 14 residues in the CDR3. CDR1 KGHDR and CDR2 SFDVKD come from the germline V gene. Trimming removed 2 bases from V and 5 bases from J, with 11 bases in between. CDR3 nucleotide sequence: TGTGCCACCAGTGATTCCCAGGTGGGATATGGCTACACCTTC. It is translated as CATSDSQVGYGYTF.